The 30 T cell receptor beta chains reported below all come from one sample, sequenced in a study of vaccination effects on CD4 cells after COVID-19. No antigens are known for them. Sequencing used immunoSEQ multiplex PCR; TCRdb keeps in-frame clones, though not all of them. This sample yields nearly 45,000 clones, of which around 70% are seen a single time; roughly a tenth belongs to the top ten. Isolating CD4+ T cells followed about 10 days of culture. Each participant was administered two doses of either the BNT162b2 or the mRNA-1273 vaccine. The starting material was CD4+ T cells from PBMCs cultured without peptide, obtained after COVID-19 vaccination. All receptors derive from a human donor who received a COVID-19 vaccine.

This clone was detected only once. The CDR3 here is CASSISAEIGGYTF. The CDR3 region has the DNA TGTGCCAGTAGTATAAGTGCAGAGATAGGTGGCTACACCTTC. The rearrangement uses TRBV19 and TRBJ1-2; D not certain. Germline V lookup: CDR1 LNHDA, CDR2 SQIVND (reference sequence). V was pared by 2 bases and J by 7 bases, with 14 bases between. CDR3 size: 14 residues.

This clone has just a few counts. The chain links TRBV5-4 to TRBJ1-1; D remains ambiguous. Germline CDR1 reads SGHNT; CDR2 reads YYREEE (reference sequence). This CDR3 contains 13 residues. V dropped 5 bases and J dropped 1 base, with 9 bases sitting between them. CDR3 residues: CASSPTENTEAFF. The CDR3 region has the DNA TGTGCCAGCAGTCCTACAGAGAACACTGAAGCTTTCTTT.

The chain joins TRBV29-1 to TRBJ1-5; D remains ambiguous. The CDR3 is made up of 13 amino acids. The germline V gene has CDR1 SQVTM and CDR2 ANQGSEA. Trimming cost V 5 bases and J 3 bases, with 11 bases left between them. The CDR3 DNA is TGCAGCGTTCTCGAGGTGAACAATCAGCCCCAGCATTTT. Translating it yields CSVLEVNNQPQHF.

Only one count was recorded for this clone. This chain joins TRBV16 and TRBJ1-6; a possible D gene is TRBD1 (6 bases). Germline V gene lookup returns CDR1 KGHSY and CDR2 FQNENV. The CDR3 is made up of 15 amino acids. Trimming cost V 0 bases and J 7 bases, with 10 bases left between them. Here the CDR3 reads CASSQSGQGNSPLHF. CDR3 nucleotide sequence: TGTGCCAGCAGCCAATCCGGGCAGGGGAATTCACCCCTCCACTTT.

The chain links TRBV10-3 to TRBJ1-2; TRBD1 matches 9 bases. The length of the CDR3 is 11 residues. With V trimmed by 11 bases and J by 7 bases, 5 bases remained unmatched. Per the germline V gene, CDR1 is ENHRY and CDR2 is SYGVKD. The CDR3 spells CAAQGAVGYTF. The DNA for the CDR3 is TGTGCCGCACAGGGGGCCGTTGGCTACACCTTC.

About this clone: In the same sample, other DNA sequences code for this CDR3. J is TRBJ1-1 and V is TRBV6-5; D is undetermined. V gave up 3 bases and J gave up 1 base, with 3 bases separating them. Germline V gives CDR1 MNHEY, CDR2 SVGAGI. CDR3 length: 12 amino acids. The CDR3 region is CASSYRNTEAFF. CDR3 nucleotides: TGTGCCAGCAGTTATCGGAACACTGAAGCTTTCTTT.

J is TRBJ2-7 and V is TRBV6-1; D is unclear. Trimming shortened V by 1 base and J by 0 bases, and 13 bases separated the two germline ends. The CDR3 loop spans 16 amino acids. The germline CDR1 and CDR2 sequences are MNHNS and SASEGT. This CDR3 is CASSEGVNEYSYEQYF. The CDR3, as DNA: TGTGCCAGCAGTGAAGGGGTAAACGAGTACTCCTACGAGCAGTACTTC.

This CDR3 is CASSREGNTIYF. The CDR3, as DNA: TGTGCCAGCAGCCGCGAGGGAAACACCATATATTTT. The V gene is TRBV7-9, the J gene TRBJ1-3; D remains unclear. The germline CDR1 and CDR2 sequences are SEHNR and FQNEAQ (reference sequence). Trimming shortened V by 5 bases and J by 4 bases, and 6 bases separated the two germline ends. The CDR3 is 12 residues long.

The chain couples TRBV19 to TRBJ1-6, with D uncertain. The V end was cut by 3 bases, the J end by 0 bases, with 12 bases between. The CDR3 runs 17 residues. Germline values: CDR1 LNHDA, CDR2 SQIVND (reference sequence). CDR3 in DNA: TGTGCCAGTAGTATTCGGCTGAAAAACTCCTATAATTCACCCCTCCACTTT. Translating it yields CASSIRLKNSYNSPLHF.

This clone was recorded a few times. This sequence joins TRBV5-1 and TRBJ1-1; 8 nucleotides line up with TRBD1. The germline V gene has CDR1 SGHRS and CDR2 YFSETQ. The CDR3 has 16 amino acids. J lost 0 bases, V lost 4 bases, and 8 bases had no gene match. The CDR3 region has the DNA TGCGCCAGCAGCGGACCGACAGGGGCGTTGAACACTGAAGCTTTCTTT. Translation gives CASSGPTGALNTEAFF. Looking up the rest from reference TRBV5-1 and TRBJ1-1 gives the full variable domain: KAGVTQTPRYLIKTRGQQVTLSCSPISGHRSVSWYQQTPGQGLQFLFEYFSETQRNKGNFPGRFSGRQFSNSRSEMNVSTLELGDSALYLCASSGPTGALNTEAFFGQGTRLTVV.

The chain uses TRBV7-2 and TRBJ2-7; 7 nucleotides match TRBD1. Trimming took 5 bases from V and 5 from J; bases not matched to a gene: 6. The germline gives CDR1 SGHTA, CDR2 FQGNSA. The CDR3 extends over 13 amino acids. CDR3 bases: TGTGCCAGCAGCCGTCGAACAGGGGACGAGCAGTACTTC. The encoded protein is CASSRRTGDEQYF.

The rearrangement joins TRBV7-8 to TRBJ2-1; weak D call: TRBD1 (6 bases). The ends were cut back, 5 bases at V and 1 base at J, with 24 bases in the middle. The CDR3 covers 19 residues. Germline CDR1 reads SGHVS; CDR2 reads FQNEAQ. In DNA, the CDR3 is TGTGCCAGCAGCCCCGTTGCGGCAGGGGTGTTTAGTTCCTACAATGAGCAGTTCTTC. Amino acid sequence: CASSPVAAGVFSSYNEQFF. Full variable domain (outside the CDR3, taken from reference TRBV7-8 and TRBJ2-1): GAGVSQSPRYKVAKRGQDVALRCDPISGHVSLFWYQQALGQGPEFLTYFQNEAQLDKSGLPSDRFFAERPEGSVSTLKIQRTQQEDSAVYLCASSPVAAGVFSSYNEQFFGPGTRLTVL.

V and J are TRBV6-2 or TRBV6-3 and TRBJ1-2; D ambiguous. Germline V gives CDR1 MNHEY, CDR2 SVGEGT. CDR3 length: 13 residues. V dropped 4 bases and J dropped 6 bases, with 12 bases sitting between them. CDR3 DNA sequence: TGTGCCAGCAGTTTCCGGGGTTCGGATGGCTACACCTTC. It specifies CASSFRGSDGYTF.

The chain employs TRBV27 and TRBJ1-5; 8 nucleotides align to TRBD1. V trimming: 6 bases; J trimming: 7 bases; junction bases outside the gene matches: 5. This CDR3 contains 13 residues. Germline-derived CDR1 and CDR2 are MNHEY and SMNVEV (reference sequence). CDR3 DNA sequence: TGTGCCAGCAGCCAGGGGGCAGGGCAGCCCCAGCATTTT. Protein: CASSQGAGQPQHF.

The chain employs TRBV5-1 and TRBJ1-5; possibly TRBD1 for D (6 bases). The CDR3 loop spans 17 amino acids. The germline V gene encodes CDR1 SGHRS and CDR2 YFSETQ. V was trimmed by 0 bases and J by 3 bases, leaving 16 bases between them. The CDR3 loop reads CASSLAPPGQTNQPQHF. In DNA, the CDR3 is TGCGCCAGCAGCTTGGCCCCCCCCGGACAGACCAATCAGCCCCAGCATTTT.

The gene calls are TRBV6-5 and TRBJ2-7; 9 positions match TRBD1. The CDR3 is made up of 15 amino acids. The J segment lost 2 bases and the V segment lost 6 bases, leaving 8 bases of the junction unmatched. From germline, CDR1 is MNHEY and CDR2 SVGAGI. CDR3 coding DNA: TGTGCCAGCAGCCGCCGGGACAGGGTCCCCTACGAGCAGTACTTC. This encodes CASSRRDRVPYEQYF.

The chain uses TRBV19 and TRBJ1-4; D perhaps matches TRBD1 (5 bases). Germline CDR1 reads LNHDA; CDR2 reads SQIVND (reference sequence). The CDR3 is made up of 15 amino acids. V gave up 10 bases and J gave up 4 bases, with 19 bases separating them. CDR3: CATLPAGKNNEKLFF. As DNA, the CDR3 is TGTGCCACCCTTCCCGCAGGGAAGAATAATGAAAAACTGTTTTTT.

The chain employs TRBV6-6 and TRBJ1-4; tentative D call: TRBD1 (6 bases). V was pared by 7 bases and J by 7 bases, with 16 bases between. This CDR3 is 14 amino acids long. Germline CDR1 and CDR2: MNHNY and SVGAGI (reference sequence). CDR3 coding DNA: TGTGCCAGCATGGGGGGGGGCGCGGGTGAAAAACTGTTTTTT. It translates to CASMGGGAGEKLFF.

The CDR3 DNA follows: TGCAGCGCCGCCCGGGACGAGGAGGCTGAAGCTTTCTTT. This codes for CSAARDEEAEAFF. The chain has TRBV29-1 and TRBJ1-1, with a weak D call TRBD1 (5 bases). The CDR3 is made up of 13 amino acids. The germline gives CDR1 SQVTM, CDR2 ANQGSEA. Trimming took 7 bases from V and 6 from J, leaving 18 bases between them.

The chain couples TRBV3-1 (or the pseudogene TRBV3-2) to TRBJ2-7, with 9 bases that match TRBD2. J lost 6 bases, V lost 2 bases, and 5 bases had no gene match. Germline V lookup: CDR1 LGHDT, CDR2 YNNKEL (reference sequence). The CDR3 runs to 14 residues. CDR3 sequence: CASSQLAGPREQYF. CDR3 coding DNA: TGTGCCAGCAGCCAACTAGCGGGACCCCGCGAGCAGTACTTC.

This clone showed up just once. CDR3 region: CAISEGLTDTQYF. Written as DNA, the CDR3 is TGTGCCATCAGTGAGGGACTCACAGATACGCAGTATTTT. The chain links TRBV10-3 to TRBJ2-3; TRBD2 might be the D (5 bases). Germline CDR1 and CDR2: ENHRY and SYGVKD. The CDR3 length is 13 residues. V shed 2 bases and J shed 2 bases, with 5 bases lying between them.

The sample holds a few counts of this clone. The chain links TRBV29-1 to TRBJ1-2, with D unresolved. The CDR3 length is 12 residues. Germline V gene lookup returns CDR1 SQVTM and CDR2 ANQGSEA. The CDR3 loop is CTIQSFGYGYTF. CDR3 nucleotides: TGCACCATTCAGTCCTTTGGGTATGGCTACACCTTC.

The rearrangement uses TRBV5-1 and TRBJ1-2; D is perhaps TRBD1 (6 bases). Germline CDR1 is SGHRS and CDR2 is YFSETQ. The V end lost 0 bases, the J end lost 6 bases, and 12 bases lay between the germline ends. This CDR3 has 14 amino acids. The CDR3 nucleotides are TGCGCCAGCAGCTTGGAATGGGGGGCCGATGGCTACACCTTC. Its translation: CASSLEWGADGYTF.

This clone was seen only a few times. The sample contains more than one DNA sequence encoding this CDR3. CDR3 DNA sequence: TGTGCCAGCAGCCAAGAGGGCGGATCCTACGAGCAGTACTTC. This translates into CASSQEGGSYEQYF. V and J are TRBV3-1 (or the pseudogene TRBV3-2) and TRBJ2-7; D remains unclear. Germline CDR1 LGHDT, CDR2 YNNKEL (reference sequence). CDR3 length: 14 residues. Between the trimmed V and J ends, which lost 0 bases and 1 base, there was a span of 7 bases.

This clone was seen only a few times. The CDR3 nucleotides read TGTGCCAGCTTGCGGTCCAACTCGAACACTGAAGCTTTCTTT. Translating gives CASLRSNSNTEAFF. This chain joins TRBV6-5 and TRBJ1-1; D gene uncertain. The ends were cut back, 8 bases at V and 1 base at J, with 14 bases in the middle. Germline values: CDR1 MNHEY, CDR2 SVGAGI. This CDR3 comprises 14 residues.

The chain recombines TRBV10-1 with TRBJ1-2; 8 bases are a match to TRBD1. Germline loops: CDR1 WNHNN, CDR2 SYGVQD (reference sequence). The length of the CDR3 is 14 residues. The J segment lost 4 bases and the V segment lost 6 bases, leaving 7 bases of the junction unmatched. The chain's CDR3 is CASSETGGTYGYTF. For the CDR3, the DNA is TGCGCCAGCAGCGAAACAGGGGGGACCTATGGCTACACCTTC.

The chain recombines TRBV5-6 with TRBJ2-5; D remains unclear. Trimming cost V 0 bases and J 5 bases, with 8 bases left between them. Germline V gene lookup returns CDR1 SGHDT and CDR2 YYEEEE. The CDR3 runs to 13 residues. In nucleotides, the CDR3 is TGTGCCAGCAGCTTGGAAAGGGCGGAGACCCAGTACTTC. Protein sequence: CASSLERAETQYF. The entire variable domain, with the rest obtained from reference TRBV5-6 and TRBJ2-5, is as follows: DAGVTQSPTHLIKTRGQQVTLRCSPKSGHDTVSWYQQALGQGPQFIFQYYEEEERQRGNFPDRFSGHQFPNYSSELNVNALLLGDSALYLCASSLERAETQYFGPGTRLLVL.

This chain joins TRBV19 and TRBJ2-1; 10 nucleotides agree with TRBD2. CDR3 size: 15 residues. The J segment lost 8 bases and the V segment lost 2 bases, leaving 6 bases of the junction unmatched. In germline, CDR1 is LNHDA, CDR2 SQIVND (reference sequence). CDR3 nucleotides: TGTGCCAGTAGTATAATAGCGGGGGGCGCGGATGAGCAGTTCTTC. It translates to CASSIIAGGADEQFF.

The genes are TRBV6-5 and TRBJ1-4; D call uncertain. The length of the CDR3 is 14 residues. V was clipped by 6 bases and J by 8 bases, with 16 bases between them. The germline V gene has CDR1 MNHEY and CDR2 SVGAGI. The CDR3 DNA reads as TGTGCCAGCAGGGAGGGTAGCGGTAGCGAAAAACTGTTTTTT. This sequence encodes CASREGSGSEKLFF.

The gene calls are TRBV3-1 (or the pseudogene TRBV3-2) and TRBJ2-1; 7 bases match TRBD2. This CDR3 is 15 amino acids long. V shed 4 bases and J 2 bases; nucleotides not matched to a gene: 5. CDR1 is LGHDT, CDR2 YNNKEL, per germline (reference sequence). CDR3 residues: CASSPMAGAYNEQFF. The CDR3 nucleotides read TGTGCCAGCAGCCCCATGGCGGGAGCCTACAATGAGCAGTTCTTC.